A single TCR beta chain is shown here with its context. Produced via immunoSEQ multiplex PCR; TCRdb's table is partial and in-frame only. The profile shows about 25,000 clones, roughly 84% of them singletons. Mismatch repair deficiency was confirmed in all patients, by PCR or immunohistochemistry. TCRs were sequenced from a few patients responding to pembrolizumab. The sample belongs to a study of PD-1 blockade in mismatch repair-deficient tumors. The clonotype originates from an adult with mismatch repair-deficient cancer. The sequencing here drew on PBMCs, taken before pembrolizumab treatment.

The chain's CDR3 is CASRVGLADTQYF. The CDR3 nucleotides read TGTGCCAGCAGAGTCGGACTTGCGGATACGCAGTATTTT. This chain joins TRBV6-1 and TRBJ2-3; perhaps TRBD2 as D (5 bases). Trimming cost V 6 bases and J 6 bases, with 13 bases left between them. The germline V gene has CDR1 MNHNS and CDR2 SASEGT. This CDR3 spans 13 amino acids.